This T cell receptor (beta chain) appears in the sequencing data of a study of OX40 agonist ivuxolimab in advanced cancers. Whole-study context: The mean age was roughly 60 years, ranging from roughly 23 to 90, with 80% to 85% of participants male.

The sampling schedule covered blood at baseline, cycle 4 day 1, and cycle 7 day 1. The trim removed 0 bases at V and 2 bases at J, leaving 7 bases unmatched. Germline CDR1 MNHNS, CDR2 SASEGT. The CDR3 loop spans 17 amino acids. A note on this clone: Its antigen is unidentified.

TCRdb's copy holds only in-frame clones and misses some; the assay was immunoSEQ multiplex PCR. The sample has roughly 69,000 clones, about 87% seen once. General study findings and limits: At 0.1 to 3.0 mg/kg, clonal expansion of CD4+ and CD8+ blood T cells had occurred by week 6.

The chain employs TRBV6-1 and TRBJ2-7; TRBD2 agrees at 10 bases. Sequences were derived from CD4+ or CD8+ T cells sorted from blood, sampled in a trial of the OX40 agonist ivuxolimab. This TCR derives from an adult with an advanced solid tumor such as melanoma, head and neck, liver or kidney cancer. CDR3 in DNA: TGTGCCAGCAGTGAAGCGCTCGGGAGCGGGAGGGCCTACGAGCAGTACTTC. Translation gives CASSEALGSGRAYEQYF.